Detailed here is one TCR beta chain. Its matching antigen is unknown. The CDR3 is 15 amino acids. From germline, CDR1 is SGHRS and CDR2 YFSETQ. V was trimmed by 0 bases and J by 3 bases, leaving 10 bases between them. Both 60 Vbeta primers and 13 Jbeta primers went into the PCR. How the authors handled the data: Some 10 million of the about 80 million unique TCR beta chains counted in a later analysis were shared. Here immunoSEQ multiplex PCR was the method, and the copy in TCRdb shows in-frame clones only, minus some. The D gene and trimming were derived from the DNA, and the V and J assignments and clone size from that table. In the table there are 200,000 to 250,000 clones, under 85% of which are singletons. The data originate from a study of cytomegalovirus exposure and HLA in healthy donors. About the study: The 95 million to 120 million unique TCR beta sequences, from 150 million to 200 million T cells, were found by an earlier analysis.

Whole-study results and caveats: An analysis that was carried out later associated fewer than 20,000 TCR beta sequences with HLA alleles at 0.05 false discovery rate. Reports showed the classifier diagnosing cytomegalovirus status with high specificity and sensitivity.

Sequenced input: PBMCs. The chain uses TRBV5-1 and TRBJ2-1; D gene uncertain. This clonotype was sampled from a man aged 45-65 years in good health and CMV-seronegative. The CDR3 region has the DNA TGCGCCAGCAGCTTGGTCCCTTCCCGCTACAATGAGCAGTTCTTC. Its protein product is CASSLVPSRYNEQFF.